Sequencing of this T cell receptor (beta chain) was carried out in a study of blood T cell repertoires in COVID-19. Study-level information: Samples of COVID-19 (acute and convalescent) were obtained from the United States, Italy and Spain. Sources were T cells, B-cell-depleted T cells, or PBMCs; the material itself was cDNA or gDNA.

As handled by the study authors: Amplification from reference gene primers served as the basis for estimated nucleated cell counts. Libraries were prepared by immunoSEQ multiplex PCR; TCRdb keeps only in-frame clonotypes and omits some of them. Clone size and the V and J calls come from that table; the DNA yielded D and trimming. The profile covers 130,000 to 150,000 clones, with around 85% appearing a single time and roughly 8% taken by the ten largest. The V end lost 4 bases, the J end lost 3 bases, and 13 bases lay between the germline ends. Looked up from germline, CDR1 is SGHAT and CDR2 is FQDESV (reference sequence). This CDR3 contains 14 residues. During active infection, Seattle patients enrolled and were then monitored through disease.

The material sequenced was peripheral blood. The V call is TRBV11-1, the J call TRBJ2-7; possible D gene TRBD2, 5 bases. The clonotype originates from an older woman with COVID-19, enrolled during active disease. The CDR3, as DNA: TGTGCCAGCAGCTCGGACTTCAGGAGCTACGAGCAGTACTTC. Its translation is CASSSDFRSYEQYF.